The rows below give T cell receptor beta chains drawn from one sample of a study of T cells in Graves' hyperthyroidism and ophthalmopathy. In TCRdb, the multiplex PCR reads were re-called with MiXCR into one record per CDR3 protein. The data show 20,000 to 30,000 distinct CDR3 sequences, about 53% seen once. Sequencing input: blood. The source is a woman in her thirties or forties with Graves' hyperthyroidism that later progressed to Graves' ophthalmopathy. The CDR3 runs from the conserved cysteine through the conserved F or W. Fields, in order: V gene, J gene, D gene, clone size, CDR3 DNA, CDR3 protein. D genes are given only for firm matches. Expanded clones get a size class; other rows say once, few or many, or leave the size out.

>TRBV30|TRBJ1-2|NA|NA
TGTGCCTGGGCGGTTGATGAGGACTATGGCTACACCTTC
CAWAVDEDYGYTF
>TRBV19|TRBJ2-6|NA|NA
TGTGCCAGTAGTACAAGAGAATCTGGGGCCAACGTCCTGACTTTC
CASSTRESGANVLTF
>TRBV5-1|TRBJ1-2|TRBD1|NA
TGCGCCAGCAGCCCGGACAGGGTCGGCTACACCTTC
CASSPDRVGYTF
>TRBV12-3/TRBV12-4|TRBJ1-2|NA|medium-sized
TGTGCCAGCAGTTCCTTGGGGTATGGCTACACCTTC
CASSSLGYGYTF
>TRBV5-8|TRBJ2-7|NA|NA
TGTGCCAGCAGAACGGAGCGGGTCTCCTACGAGCAGTACTTC
CASRTERVSYEQYF
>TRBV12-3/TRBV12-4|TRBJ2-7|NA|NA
TGTGCCAGCAGTTTAGGTTCTGGGAACGAGCAGTACTTC
CASSLGSGNEQYF
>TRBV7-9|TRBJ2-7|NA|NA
TGTGCCAGCAGCTTTGATGGGAGCAGGGGGGGCAGTTACGGGCAGTACTTC
CASSFDGSRGGSYGQYF
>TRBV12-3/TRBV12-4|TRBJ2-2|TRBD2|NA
TGTGCCAGCAGTTTGCTAGCGGGAGTGGGCGGGGAGCTGTTTTTT
CASSLLAGVGGELFF
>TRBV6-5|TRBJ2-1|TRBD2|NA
TGTGCCAGCAGTCGGACTAGCGGGGTAAATGAGCAGTTCTTC
CASSRTSGVNEQFF
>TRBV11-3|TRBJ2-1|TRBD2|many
TGTGCCAGCAGCCTAATCGGGACTAGCGATGAGCAGTTCTTC
CASSLIGTSDEQFF
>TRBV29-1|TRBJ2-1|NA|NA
TGCAGCGTCGCCGGGGTAAATGAGCAGTTCTTC
CSVAGVNEQFF
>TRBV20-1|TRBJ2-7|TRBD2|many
TGCAGTGCAGAACGACTAGCGGGAGGGCCTGTAAACGAGCAGTACTTC
CSAERLAGGPVNEQYF
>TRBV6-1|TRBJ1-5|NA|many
TGTGCCAGCAGTGATAAGGCCGAGCAGCCCCAGCATTTT
CASSDKAEQPQHF
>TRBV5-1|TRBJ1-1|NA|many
TGCGCCAGCAGCGCTATAGAGGGCACTGAAGCTTTCTTT
CASSAIEGTEAFF
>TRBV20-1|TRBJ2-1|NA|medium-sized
TGCAGTGCTAGAGATCTGCGACTAGACTACAATGAGCAGTTCTTC
CSARDLRLDYNEQFF
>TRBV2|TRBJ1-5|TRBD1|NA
TGTGCCAGCAGAGGGGGCTCAGGGGGCGGTCAGCCCCAGCATTTT
CASRGGSGGGQPQHF
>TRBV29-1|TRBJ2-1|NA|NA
TGCAGCGTAGGGGGGGTAGCTCCCAATGAGCAGTTCTTC
CSVGGVAPNEQFF
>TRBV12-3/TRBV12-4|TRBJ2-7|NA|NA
TGTGCCAGCAGTCCCAGTTCCGGATTCTCCTACGAGCGGTACTTC
CASSPSSGFSYERYF
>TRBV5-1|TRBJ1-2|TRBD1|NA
TGCGCCAGCAGCACGGGACAGCTTAACTATGGCTACACTTTC
CASSTGQLNYGYTF
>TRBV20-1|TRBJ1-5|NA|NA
TGTAGTGCTAGGGACGGACGTCTGCCGCAGCATTTT
CSARDGRLPQHF
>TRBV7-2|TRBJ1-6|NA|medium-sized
TGTGCCAGCAGCTTAGCGCAGGCAGGGGTGCCTGGGGTCTCACCCCTCCACTTT
CASSLAQAGVPGVSPLHF
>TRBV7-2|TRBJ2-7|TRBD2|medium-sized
TGTGCCAGCAGCTTAGCGCTGAGCGGGAGGGACGAGCAGTACTTC
CASSLALSGRDEQYF
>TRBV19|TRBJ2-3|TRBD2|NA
TGTGCCAGTAGTATGCGGCTAGCGGACACTATTGCAGATACGCAGTATTTT
CASSMRLADTIADTQYF
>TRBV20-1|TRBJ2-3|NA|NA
TGCAGTGCTAGGCTAGCAGCCACAGATACGCAGTATTTT
CSARLAATDTQYF
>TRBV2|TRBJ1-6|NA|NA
TGTGCCACCGCGGAGGGTTTCGTCGGTTCACCCCTCCACTTT
CATAEGFVGSPLHF
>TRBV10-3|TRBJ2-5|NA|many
TGTGCCATCCGCGGGGAGGAAGAGACCCAGTACTTC
CAIRGEEETQYF
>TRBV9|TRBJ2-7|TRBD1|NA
TGTGCCAGCAGCGCCCGGGACAGTGTCTACGAGCAGTACTTC
CASSARDSVYEQYF
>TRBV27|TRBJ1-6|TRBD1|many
TGTGCCAGCAGGCCAACAGGGGGCTTACTCCCCCTCCACTTT
CASRPTGGLLPLHF
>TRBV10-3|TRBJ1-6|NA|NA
TGTGCCACGGGGAGCTCCTATAATTCACCCCTCCACTTT
CATGSSYNSPLHF
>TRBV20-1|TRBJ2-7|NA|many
TGCAGTGCTAGAGATGAGAGGGCAGGGCGCGTACGGGAGCAGTACTTC
CSARDERAGRVREQYF
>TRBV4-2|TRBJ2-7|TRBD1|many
TGTGCCAGCAGCCAAGATTATGGGGACAGGGGCTACGAGCAGTACTTC
CASSQDYGDRGYEQYF
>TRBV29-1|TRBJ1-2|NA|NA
TGCAGCGCGCCGGACAGTAACTATGGCTACACCTTC
CSAPDSNYGYTF